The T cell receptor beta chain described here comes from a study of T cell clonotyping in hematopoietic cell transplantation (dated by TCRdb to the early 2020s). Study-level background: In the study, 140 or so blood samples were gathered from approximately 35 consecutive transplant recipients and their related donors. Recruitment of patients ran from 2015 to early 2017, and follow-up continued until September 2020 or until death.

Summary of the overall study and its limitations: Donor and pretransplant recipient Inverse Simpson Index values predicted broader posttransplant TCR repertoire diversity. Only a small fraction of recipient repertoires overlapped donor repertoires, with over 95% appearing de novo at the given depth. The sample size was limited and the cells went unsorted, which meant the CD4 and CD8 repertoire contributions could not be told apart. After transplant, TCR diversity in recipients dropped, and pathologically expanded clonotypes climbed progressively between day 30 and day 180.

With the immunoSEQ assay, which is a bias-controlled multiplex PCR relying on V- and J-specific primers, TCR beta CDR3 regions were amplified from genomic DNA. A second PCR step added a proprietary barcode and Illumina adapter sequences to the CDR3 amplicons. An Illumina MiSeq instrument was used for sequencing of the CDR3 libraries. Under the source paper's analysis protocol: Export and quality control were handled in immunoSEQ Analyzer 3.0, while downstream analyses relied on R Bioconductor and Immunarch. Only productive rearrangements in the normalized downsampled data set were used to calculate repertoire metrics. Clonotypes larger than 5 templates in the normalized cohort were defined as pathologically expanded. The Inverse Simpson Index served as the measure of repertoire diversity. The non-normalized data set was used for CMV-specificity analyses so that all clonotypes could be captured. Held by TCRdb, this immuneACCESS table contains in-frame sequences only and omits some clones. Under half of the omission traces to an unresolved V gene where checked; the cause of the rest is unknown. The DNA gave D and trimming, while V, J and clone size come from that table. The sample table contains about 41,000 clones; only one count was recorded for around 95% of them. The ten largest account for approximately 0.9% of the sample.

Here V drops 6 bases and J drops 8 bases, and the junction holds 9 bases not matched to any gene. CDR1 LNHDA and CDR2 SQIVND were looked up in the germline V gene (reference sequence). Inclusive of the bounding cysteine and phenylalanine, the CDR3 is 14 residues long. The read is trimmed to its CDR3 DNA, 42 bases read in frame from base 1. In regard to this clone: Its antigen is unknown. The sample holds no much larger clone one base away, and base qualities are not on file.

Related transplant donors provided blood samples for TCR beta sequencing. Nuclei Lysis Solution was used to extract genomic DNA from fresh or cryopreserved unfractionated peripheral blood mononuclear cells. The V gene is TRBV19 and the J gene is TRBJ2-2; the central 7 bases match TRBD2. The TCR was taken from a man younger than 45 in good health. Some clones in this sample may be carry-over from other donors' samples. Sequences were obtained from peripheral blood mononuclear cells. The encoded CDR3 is CASRAGEGRGELFF. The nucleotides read TGTGCCAGTAGGGCCGGGGAGGGCCGGGGGGAGCTGTTTTTT.